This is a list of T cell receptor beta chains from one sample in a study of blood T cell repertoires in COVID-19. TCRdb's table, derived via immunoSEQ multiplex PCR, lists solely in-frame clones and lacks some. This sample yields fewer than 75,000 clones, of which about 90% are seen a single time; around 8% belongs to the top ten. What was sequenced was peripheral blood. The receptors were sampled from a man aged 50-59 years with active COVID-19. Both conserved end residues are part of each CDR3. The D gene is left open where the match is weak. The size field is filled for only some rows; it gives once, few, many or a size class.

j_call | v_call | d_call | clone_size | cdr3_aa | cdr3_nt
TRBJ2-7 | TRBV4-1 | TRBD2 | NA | CASSREGLAGVGEQYF | TGCGCCAGCAGCCGAGAGGGACTAGCGGGAGTCGGCGAGCAGTACTTC
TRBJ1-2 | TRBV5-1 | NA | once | CASSPGGNYGYTF | TGCGCCAGCAGCCCCGGCGGGAACTATGGCTACACCTTC
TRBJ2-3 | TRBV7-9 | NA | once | CASGARNTDTQYF | TGTGCCAGCGGAGCTAGGAACACAGATACGCAGTATTTT
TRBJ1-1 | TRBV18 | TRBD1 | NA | CASSAGQGTEAFF | TGTGCCAGCTCAGCGGGACAGGGCACTGAAGCTTTCTTT
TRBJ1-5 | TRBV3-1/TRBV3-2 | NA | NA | CASSPTTGKGQPQHF | TGTGCCAGCAGCCCTACAACGGGCAAGGGGCAGCCCCAGCATTTT
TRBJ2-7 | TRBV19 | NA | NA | CASSIRLAENYEQYF | TGTGCCAGTAGTATTCGCCTAGCCGAAAACTACGAGCAGTACTTC
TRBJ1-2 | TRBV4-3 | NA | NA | CASSQGIMGPRRVGYTF | TGCGCCAGCAGCCAAGGTATCATGGGGCCTCGTCGAGTTGGCTACACCTTC
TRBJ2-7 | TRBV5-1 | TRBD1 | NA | CASSWTGGSEQYF | TGCGCCAGCAGCTGGACAGGGGGCAGCGAGCAGTACTTC
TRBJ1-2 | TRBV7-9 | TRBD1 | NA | CASSEGQDRPYGYTF | TGTGCCAGCAGCGAGGGACAGGACCGTCCCTATGGCTACACCTTC
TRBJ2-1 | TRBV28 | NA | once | CASSSPPPPGNPFYNEQFF | TGTGCCAGCAGTTCACCTCCCCCTCCGGGAAACCCTTTCTACAATGAGCAGTTCTTC
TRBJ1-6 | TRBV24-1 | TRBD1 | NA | CATSGARQGSLHF | TGTGCCACCAGTGGCGCTCGACAGGGATCCCTCCACTTT
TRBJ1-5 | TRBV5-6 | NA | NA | CASSLAGGDQPQHF | TGTGCCAGCAGCTTGGCCGGAGGGGATCAGCCCCAGCATTTT
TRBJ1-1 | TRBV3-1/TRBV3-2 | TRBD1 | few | CASSHRRGPNTEAFF | TGTGCCAGCAGCCATCGCAGGGGGCCTAACACTGAAGCTTTCTTT
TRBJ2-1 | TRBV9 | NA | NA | CASSVTTQGPYNEQFF | TGTGCCAGCAGCGTCACAACGCAGGGTCCCTACAATGAGCAGTTCTTC
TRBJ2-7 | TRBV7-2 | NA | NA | CASSLAVAFTFYEQYF | TGTGCCAGCAGCTTAGCGGTCGCGTTCACGTTCTACGAGCAGTACTTC
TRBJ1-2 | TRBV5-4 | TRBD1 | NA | CASSPKSGTGNYGYTF | TGTGCCAGCAGTCCGAAGTCCGGGACAGGGAACTATGGCTACACCTTC
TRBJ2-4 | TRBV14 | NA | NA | CASSQILAKNIQYF | TGTGCCAGCAGCCAAATTCTAGCCAAAAACATTCAGTACTTC
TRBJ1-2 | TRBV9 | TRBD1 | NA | CASSIGQERYGYTF | TGTGCCAGCTCAATAGGACAGGAAAGATATGGCTACACCTTC
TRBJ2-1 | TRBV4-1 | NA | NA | CASSQERFDEQFF | TGCGCCAGCAGCCAAGAACGGTTTGATGAGCAGTTCTTC
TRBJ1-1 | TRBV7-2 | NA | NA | CASSLLVAGGTEAFF | TGTGCCAGCAGCTTACTCGTTGCGGGTGGGACTGAAGCTTTCTTT
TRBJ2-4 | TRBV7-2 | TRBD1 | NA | CASSFRTGYENIQYF | TGTGCCAGCAGCTTCCGGACAGGTTATGAAAACATTCAGTACTTC
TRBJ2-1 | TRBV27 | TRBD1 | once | CASSSTDRDSYNEQFF | TGTGCCAGCAGTTCCACGGACAGGGATAGTTACAATGAGCAGTTCTTC
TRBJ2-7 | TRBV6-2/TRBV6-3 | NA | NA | CASSRDRSPYEQYF | TGTGCCAGCAGTAGAGACAGGAGTCCCTACGAGCAGTACTTC
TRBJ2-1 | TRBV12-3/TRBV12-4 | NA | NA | CASSLAQASEQFF | TGTGCCAGCAGTTTAGCGCAGGCGAGTGAGCAGTTCTTC
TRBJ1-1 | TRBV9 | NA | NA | CASSVEGIGTEAFF | TGTGCCAGCAGCGTAGAGGGGATCGGCACTGAAGCTTTCTTT
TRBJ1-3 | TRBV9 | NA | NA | CASSGGEEGNTIYF | TGTGCCAGCAGCGGAGGGGAGGAGGGGAACACCATATATTTT
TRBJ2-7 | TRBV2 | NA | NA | CATGGLGMDEQYF | TGTGCCACCGGAGGCTTGGGGATGGACGAGCAGTACTTC
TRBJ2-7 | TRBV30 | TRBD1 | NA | CAWRKTGTYYEQYF | TGTGCCTGGAGGAAGACAGGGACCTACTACGAGCAGTACTTC
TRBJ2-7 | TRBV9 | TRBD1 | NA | CASSVGQGMDEQYF | TGTGCCAGCAGCGTTGGACAGGGGATGGACGAGCAGTACTTC
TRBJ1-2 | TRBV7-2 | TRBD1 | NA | CASSLDGLRRGRSGYTF | TGTGCCAGCAGCTTAGATGGCCTTAGGAGGGGGCGGTCTGGCTACACCTTC
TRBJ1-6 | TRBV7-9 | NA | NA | CASSLRAGNAPLHF | TGTGCCAGCAGCTTAAGGGCAGGGAACGCACCCCTCCACTTT
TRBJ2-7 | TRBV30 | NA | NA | CAWGGAGGFWEQYF | TGTGCCTGGGGGGGAGCAGGTGGGTTCTGGGAGCAGTACTTC
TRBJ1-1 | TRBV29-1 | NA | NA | CRGDMARNTEAFF | TGCAGGGGGGACATGGCCCGTAACACTGAAGCTTTCTTT
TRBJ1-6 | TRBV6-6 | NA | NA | CASSLQGGHRNSPLHF | TGTGCCAGCAGTCTCCAGGGAGGGCACCGAAATTCACCCCTCCACTTT
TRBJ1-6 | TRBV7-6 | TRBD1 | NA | CASSLVGQGGGSPLHF | TGTGCCAGCAGCTTAGTCGGACAGGGAGGCGGTTCACCCCTCCACTTT
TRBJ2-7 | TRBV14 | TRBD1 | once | CASSQERDRGPEQYF | TGTGCCAGCAGCCAAGAGCGGGACAGGGGTCCCGAGCAGTACTTC
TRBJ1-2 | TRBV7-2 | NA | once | CASSLGGRYGYTF | TGTGCCAGCAGCTTAGGTGGCCGCTATGGCTACACCTTC
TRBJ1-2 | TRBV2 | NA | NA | CAYGGARSYGYTF | TGTGCCTACGGTGGTGCCCGTTCCTATGGCTACACCTTC
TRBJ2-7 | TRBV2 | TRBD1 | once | CASRGQVYEQYF | TGTGCCAGCAGGGGACAGGTGTACGAGCAGTACTTC
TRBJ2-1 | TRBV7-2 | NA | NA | CASGPAGGYNEQFF | TGTGCCAGCGGTCCCGCAGGGGGGTACAATGAGCAGTTCTTC
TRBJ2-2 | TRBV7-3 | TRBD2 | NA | CASTPLNAGAAGELFF | TGTGCCAGCACCCCCCTTAATGCGGGAGCGGCCGGGGAGCTGTTTTTT